The 2 T cell receptor beta chains given below trace back to one sample, sequenced in a study of blood T cell repertoires in COVID-19. Here immunoSEQ multiplex PCR was the method, and the copy in TCRdb shows in-frame clones only, minus some. This repertoire shows around 430,000 clones, about nine tenths found once; its top ten account for roughly 12%. The sequenced sample was peripheral blood. Source of these receptors: a woman aged 45-60 years with COVID-19, enrolled during active disease.

The gene calls are TRBV7-9 and TRBJ1-1; the D is unclear. The germline CDR1 and CDR2 sequences are SEHNR and FQNEAQ (reference sequence). The length of the CDR3 is 16 residues. V gave up 0 bases and J gave up 3 bases, with 14 bases separating them. CDR3 loop: CASSLATAGEDTEAFF. The CDR3, as DNA: TGTGCCAGCAGCTTAGCAACTGCCGGGGAGGACACTGAAGCTTTCTTT.

The chain combines TRBV5-1 with TRBJ2-7, with 9 bases identical to TRBD1. V was clipped by 5 bases and J by 5 bases; unmatched bases: 5. Germline CDR1 and CDR2: SGHRS and YFSETQ. The CDR3 is 13 amino acids. The CDR3 region has the DNA TGCGCCAGCAGTATACAGGGGGCAGACGAGCAGTACTTC. Protein product: CASSIQGADEQYF. The full variable domain, completed using reference TRBV5-1 and TRBJ2-7, is KAGVTQTPRYLIKTRGQQVTLSCSPISGHRSVSWYQQTPGQGLQFLFEYFSETQRNKGNFPGRFSGRQFSNSRSEMNVSTLELGDSALYLCASSIQGADEQYFGPGTRLTVT.